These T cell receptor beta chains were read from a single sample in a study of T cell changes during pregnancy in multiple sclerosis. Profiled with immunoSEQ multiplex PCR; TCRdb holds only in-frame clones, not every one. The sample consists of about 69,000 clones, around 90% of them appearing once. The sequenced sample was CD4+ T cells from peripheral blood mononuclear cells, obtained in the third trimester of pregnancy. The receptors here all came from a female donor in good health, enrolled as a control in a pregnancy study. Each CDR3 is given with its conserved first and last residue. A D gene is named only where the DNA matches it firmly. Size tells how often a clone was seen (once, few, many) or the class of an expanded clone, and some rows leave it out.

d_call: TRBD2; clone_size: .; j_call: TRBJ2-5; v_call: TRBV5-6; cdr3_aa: CASSDLASGGPRQTQYF; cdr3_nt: TGTGCCAGCAGCGACCTGGCTAGCGGGGGCCCGAGGCAGACCCAGTACTTC
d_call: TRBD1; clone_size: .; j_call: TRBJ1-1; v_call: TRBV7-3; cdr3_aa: CASSPDRGMNTEAFF; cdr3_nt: TGTGCCAGCAGTCCCGACAGGGGCATGAACACTGAAGCTTTCTTT
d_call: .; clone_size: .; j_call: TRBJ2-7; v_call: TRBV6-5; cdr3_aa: CASRPDRRLPYEQYF; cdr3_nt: TGTGCCAGCAGACCCGACAGGAGACTCCCCTACGAGCAGTACTTC
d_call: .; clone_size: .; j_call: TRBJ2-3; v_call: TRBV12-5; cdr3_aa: CASGLALATDTQYF; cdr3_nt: TGTGCTAGTGGTTTGGCTTTGGCCACAGATACGCAGTATTTT
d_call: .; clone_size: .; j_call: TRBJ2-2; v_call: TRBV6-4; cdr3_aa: CASSDGQYTGELFF; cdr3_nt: TGTGCCAGCAGTGACGGGCAGTACACCGGGGAGCTGTTTTTT
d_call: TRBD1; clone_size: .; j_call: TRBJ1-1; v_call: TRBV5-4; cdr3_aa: CASSYRTGNTEAFF; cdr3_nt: TGTGCCAGCAGCTATCGGACAGGGAACACTGAAGCTTTCTTT
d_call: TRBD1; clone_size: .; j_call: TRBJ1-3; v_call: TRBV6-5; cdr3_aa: CASSYGQGTGNTIYF; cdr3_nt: TGTGCCAGCAGTTACGGACAGGGAACTGGAAACACCATATATTTT
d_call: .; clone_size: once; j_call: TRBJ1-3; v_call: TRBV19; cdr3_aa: CASRLRGAGNTIYF; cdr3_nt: TGTGCCAGCCGCCTCCGGGGGGCTGGAAACACCATATATTTT
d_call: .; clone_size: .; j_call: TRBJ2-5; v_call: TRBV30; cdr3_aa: CAWSMGLQETQYF; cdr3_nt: TGTGCCTGGAGTATGGGGCTCCAAGAGACCCAGTACTTC
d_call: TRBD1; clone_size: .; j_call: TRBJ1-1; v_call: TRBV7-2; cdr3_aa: CASSPGTGYTEAFF; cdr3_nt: TGTGCCAGCAGCCCCGGGACAGGGTACACTGAAGCTTTCTTT
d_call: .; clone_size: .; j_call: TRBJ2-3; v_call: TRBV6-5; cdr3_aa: CASSYSGGRSTDTQYF; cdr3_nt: TGTGCCAGCAGTTACTCGGGGGGGCGAAGCACAGATACGCAGTATTTT